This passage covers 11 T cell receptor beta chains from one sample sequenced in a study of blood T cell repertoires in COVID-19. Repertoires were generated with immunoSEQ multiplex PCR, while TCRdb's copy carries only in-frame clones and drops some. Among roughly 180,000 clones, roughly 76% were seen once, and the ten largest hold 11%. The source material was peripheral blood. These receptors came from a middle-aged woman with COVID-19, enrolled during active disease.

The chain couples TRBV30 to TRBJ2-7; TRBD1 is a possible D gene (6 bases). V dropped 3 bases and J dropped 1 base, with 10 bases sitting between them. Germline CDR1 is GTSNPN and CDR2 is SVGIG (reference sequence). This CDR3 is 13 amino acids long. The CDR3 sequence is CAWRGDKSYEQYV. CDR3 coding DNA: TGTGCCTGGAGAGGGGACAAGTCCTACGAGCAGTACGTC.

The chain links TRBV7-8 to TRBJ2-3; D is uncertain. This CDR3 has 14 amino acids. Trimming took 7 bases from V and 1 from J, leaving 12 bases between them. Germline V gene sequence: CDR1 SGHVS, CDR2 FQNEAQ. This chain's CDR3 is CASTRFLGTDTQYF. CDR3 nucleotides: TGTGCCAGCACCAGATTTCTAGGCACAGATACGCAGTATTTT.

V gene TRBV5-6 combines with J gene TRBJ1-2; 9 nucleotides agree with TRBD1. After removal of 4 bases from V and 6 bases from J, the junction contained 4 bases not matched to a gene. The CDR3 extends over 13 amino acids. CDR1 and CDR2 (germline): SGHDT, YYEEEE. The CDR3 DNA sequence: TGTGCCAGCAGCATACAGGGGGCGGATGGCTACACCTTC. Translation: CASSIQGADGYTF.

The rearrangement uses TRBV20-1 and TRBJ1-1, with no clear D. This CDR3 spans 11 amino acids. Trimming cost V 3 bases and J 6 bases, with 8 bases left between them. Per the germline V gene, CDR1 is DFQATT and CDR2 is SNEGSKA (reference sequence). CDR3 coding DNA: TGCAGTGCTAGCCTTACTTCTGAAGCTTTCTTT. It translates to CSASLTSEAFF.

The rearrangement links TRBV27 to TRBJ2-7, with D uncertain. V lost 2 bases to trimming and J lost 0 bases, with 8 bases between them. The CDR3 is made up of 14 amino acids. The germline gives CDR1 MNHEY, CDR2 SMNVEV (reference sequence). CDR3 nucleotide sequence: TGTGCCAGCAGTTTAGAACCCAGCTCCTACGAGCAGTACGTC. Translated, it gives CASSLEPSSYEQYV.

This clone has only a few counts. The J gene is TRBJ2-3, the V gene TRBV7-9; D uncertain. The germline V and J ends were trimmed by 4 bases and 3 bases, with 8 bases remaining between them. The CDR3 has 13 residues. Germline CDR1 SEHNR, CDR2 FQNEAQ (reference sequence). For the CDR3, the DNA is TGTGCCAGCAGCTCCCTGAGGACAGATACGCAGTATTTT. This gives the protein CASSSLRTDTQYF.

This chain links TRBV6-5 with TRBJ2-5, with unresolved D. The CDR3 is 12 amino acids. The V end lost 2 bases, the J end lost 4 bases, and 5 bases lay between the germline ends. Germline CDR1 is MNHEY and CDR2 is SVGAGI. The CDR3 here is CASSYARETQYF. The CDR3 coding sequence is TGTGCCAGCAGTTACGCCAGAGAGACCCAGTACTTC.

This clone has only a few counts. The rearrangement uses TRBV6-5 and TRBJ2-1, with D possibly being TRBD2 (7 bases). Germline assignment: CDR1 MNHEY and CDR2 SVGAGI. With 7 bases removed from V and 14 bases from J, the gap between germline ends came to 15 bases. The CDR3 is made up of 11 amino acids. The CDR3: CASTDGRTEFF. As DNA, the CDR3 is TGTGCCAGCACCGACGGGAGGACAGAGTTCTTC.

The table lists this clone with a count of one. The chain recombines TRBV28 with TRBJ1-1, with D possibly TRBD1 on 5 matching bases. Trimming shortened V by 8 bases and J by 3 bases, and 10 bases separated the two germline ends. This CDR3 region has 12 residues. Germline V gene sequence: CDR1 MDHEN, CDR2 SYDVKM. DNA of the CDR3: TGTGCCAGCTATGCGGGGCACACTGAAGCTTTCTTT. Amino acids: CASYAGHTEAFF. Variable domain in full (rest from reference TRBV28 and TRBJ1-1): DVKVTQSSRYLVKRTGEKVFLECVQDMDHENMFWYRQDPGLGLRLIYFSYDVKMKEKGDIPEGYSVSREKKERFSLILESASTNQTSMYLCASYAGHTEAFFGQGTRLTVV.

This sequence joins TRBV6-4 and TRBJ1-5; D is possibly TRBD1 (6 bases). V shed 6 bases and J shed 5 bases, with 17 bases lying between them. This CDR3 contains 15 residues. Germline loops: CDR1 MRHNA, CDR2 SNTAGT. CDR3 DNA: TGTGCCAGCAGACTTACAGGGAAATCGGATCAGCCCCAGCATTTT. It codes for CASRLTGKSDQPQHF.

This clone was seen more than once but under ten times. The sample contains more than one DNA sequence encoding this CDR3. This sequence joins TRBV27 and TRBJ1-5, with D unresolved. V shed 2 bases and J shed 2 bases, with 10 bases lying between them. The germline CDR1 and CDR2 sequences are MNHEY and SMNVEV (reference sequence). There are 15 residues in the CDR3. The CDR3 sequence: CASSLGGFGNQPQHF. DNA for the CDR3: TGTGCCAGCAGTTTAGGCGGGTTTGGCAATCAGCCCCAGCATTTT.